This T cell receptor beta chain derives from a study of T cells in Graves' hyperthyroidism and ophthalmopathy (dated by TCRdb to about 2019). At the level of the whole study: Peripheral blood was sampled at the time of initial diagnosis, prior to any treatment. TCR Vbeta CDR3 sequencing of roughly 140 peripheral blood samples (more than 40 ophthalmopathy, about 74 hyperthyroidism and around 17 progressor patients) is reported in the paper. The approximately 98 discovery patients were randomly divided into training and test sets at a 7:3 ratio. Following sampling, methimazole starting at 30 mg daily was given to hyperthyroidism patients, and high-dose intravenous methylprednisolone was given to ophthalmopathy patients. Thyroid tissue and blood T-cell repertoires from six Graves' hyperthyroidism patients were also compared in the study. Prospective prediction of ophthalmopathy was tested in an independent validation cohort of under 20 hyperthyroidism patients and 17 patients who later progressed to ophthalmopathy. TCR V-J signatures able to tell the groups apart were searched for in a discovery cohort of 95 or so patients, of whom roughly 42 had Graves' ophthalmopathy and around 57 had stable Graves' hyperthyroidism. Study-wide findings and limitations: Most expanded thyroid clonotypes (frequency above 0.001) were also found in blood, which suggests that blood repertoires may mirror thyroid immune responses. During validation, the model predicted progression to ophthalmopathy a median of approximately 7 months ahead of onset, with roughly 65% sensitivity and 72.22% specificity. Ophthalmopathy was separated from stable hyperthyroidism by a 13 V-J signature model, with about 86% sensitivity and approximately 81% specificity obtained in cross-validation and 80%/75% obtained in testing. No statistical method was used to fix the sample size in advance, and group allocation was not hidden from the investigators.

Ophthalmopathy patients had moderately to severely active disease, with a Clinical Activity Score of 3 or more, a NOSPECS grade of 4 or more, and a disease duration of less than 3 months. Exclusion was applied to patients with uncontrolled infections, other autoimmune diseases, pregnancy or lactation. Diagnoses were established on the basis of clinical symptoms, serum thyroxine and TRAb, thyroid ultrasound, and orbital computed tomography. PBMCs were isolated from approximately 10 ml of fresh peripheral blood by Ficoll-Paque density gradient centrifugation. Trizol reagent was used to extract total RNA, and RNA quality was then checked on an Agilent 2100 Bioanalyzer. The TCR beta CDR3 regions were amplified from the RNA transcripts. For the first round of RT-PCR on the TCR CDR3, the HTBI primer set was used together with the Qiagen OneStep RT-PCR kit. The libraries were constructed in a second round of multiplex PCR and then size-selected and purified. Libraries were sequenced paired-end with 100 bp reads on an Illumina HiSeq2000. Per the source publication's procedure: SOAPnuke was used to process the raw data, throwing out any read that contained adapters or uncalled bases, had a mean Phred below 15, or lacked an exact constant-primer or identifier match. High-quality paired reads were merged with COPE v1.2.5, and unique nucleotide sequences were defined as clonotypes. Clonotypes were aligned to IMGT TRBV, TRBD and TRBJ reference segments using MiTCR v1.1. Only V-J combinations with frequency above 0.0001, covering roughly 99% of repertoires, were analysed. A TCS score was defined as the ratio of F50 (clonal expansion) to E x V (chaos), with BLOSUM62-based TCRdist applied between CDR3 peptides within each V-J. Welch's t-statistics and random forest reduced approximately 520 V-J features to 10 to 15, which were used in a naive Bayes classifier (R e1071). TCRdb reanalyzed the raw reads on its own, using fastp at Q25 for trimming and MiXCR for clone calling, and kept in-frame beta chains. Each entry is one CDR3 protein sequence, shown with its most common DNA and genes. The V and J calls, along with clone size, are taken from TCRdb and not from the paper's own processing. Across this sample there are approximately 600,000 distinct CDR3 sequences, with approximately 15% seen only once. Of the sample, about 6.6% falls within the top ten clones.

From the germline V gene, CDR1 is MNHNS and CDR2 is SASEGT. The CDR3 contains 14 residues, cysteine and phenylalanine counted. Of all the DNA, just the CDR3 is kept, 42 bases in frame from base 1. V is clipped by 5 bases and J by 1 base, and the sequence between their germline boundaries is 11 bases long. Points on this clonotype: The specificity of this receptor is unknown. Per-nucleotide qualities are absent, and no much larger clonotype sits a single base away.

The specimen sequenced was blood. The sequence came from a woman under 30 with Graves' ophthalmopathy. The chain employs TRBV6-1 and TRBJ1-1, and perhaps TRBD1 as D gene, on 6 matching bases. The base sequence is TGTGCCAGCAGTCTATTACAGGGGAACACTGAAGCTTTCTTT. Translated, it reads CASSLLQGNTEAFF.